The 21 T cell receptor beta chains below come from one sample, sequenced in a study of blood T cell repertoires in COVID-19. Produced via immunoSEQ multiplex PCR; TCRdb's table is partial and in-frame only. This sample has about 170,000 clones, with roughly 81% found just once. The sample comprised peripheral blood. The receptor source for this set is an elderly woman with COVID-19, enrolled during active disease.

J is TRBJ2-1 and V is TRBV7-8, with TRBD2 matching 8 bases. The trim removed 5 bases at V and 8 bases at J, leaving 8 bases unmatched. The V gene's germline CDR1 is SGHVS and CDR2 FQNEAQ. The CDR3 consists of 14 residues. The CDR3 sequence: CASSPHPGGDEQFF. CDR3 bases: TGTGCCAGCAGCCCCCACCCCGGGGGGGATGAGCAGTTCTTC.

This clone was counted a few times. This rearrangement joins TRBV29-1 to TRBJ2-7; D is possibly TRBD1 (7 bases). Looked up from germline, CDR1 is SQVTM and CDR2 is ANQGSEA. Trimming took off 4 bases at V and 2 bases at J, with 9 bases between the two ends. The CDR3 runs 12 residues. The CDR3 nucleotides read TGCAGCGTTGCAGGGGGGCCCTACGAGCAGTACTTC. Its protein is CSVAGGPYEQYF.

The CDR3 protein is CASSPPDSSYTDTQYF. CDR3 bases: TGTGCCAGCTCACCACCGGACTCTTCCTACACAGATACGCAGTATTTT. V and J are TRBV18 and TRBJ2-3; a possible D gene is TRBD2 (5 bases). Per germline, CDR1 KGHSH and CDR2 LQKENI. V was trimmed by 0 bases and J by 2 bases, leaving 12 bases between them. The CDR3 has 16 residues.

This sequence joins TRBV2 and TRBJ1-4, with a weak D call TRBD1 (6 bases). The ends were cut back, 3 bases at V and 7 bases at J, with 12 bases in the middle. Germline values: CDR1 SNHLY, CDR2 FYNNEI. CDR3 length: 14 amino acids. CDR3 nucleotides: TGTGCCAGCAGTGAGGGGGGGGCCGGTGAAAAACTGTTTTTT. Translation: CASSEGGAGEKLFF.

This chain connects TRBV5-6 to TRBJ2-3; 8 bases fit TRBD2. This CDR3 has 15 residues. The germline gives CDR1 SGHDT, CDR2 YYEEEE. V dropped 6 bases and J dropped 1; count of bases not matched to a gene: 7. The CDR3 here is CASTIVLAGTDTQYF. The CDR3 region has the DNA TGTGCCAGCACCATCGTACTAGCGGGCACAGATACGCAGTATTTT.

This chain uses TRBV6-1 with TRBJ1-3, with 9 bases matching TRBD1. V shed 4 bases, J shed 0 bases, and the junction held 10 bases outside the gene matches. CDR3 length equals 18 residues. Germline CDR1 MNHNS, CDR2 SASEGT. The CDR3, as DNA: TGTGCCAGCAGTGCGGACAGGGGCTGGGGATTCTCTGGAAACACCATATATTTT. Protein sequence: CASSADRGWGFSGNTIYF.

CDR3 nucleotide sequence: TGTGCCAGCTTAGGGGACAGGGGGAACGGCGAGCAGTACTTC. It yields the protein CASLGDRGNGEQYF. V gene TRBV18 combines with J gene TRBJ2-7; 11 bases match TRBD1. Trimming took 7 bases from V and 6 from J; bases not matched to a gene: 8. This CDR3 spans 14 amino acids. Germline CDR1 and CDR2: KGHSH and LQKENI.

The chain employs TRBV18 and TRBJ1-2; D perhaps matches TRBD1 (6 bases). The V end lost 3 bases, the J end lost 4 bases, and 15 bases lay between the germline ends. Germline values: CDR1 KGHSH, CDR2 LQKENI. CDR3 length: 15 amino acids. The CDR3: CASSPETGEVYGYTF. For the CDR3, the DNA is TGTGCCAGCTCACCTGAGACAGGAGAAGTCTATGGCTACACCTTC.

The J gene is TRBJ2-7, the V gene TRBV5-4, with D perhaps TRBD1 (5 bases). Trimming stripped 3 bases from V and 3 bases from J, with 10 bases between. The CDR3 loop spans 13 amino acids. The germline gives CDR1 SGHNT, CDR2 YYREEE (reference sequence). Here the CDR3 reads CASSSIQGYEQYF. Here the CDR3 DNA reads TGTGCCAGCAGCTCAATCCAGGGCTACGAGCAGTACTTC.

The chain employs TRBV7-2 and TRBJ2-3; TRBD2 agrees at 9 bases. With V trimmed by 6 bases and J by 4 bases, 11 bases remained unmatched. From germline, CDR1 is SGHTA and CDR2 FQGNSA. This CDR3 comprises 16 residues. CDR3 loop: CASSDGSGRVADTQYF. The CDR3 DNA sequence: TGTGCCAGCAGTGATGGTAGCGGGAGAGTAGCAGATACGCAGTATTTT. Together with reference TRBV7-2 and TRBJ2-3, the CDR3 gives the full variable domain: GAGVSQSPSNKVTEKGKDVELRCDPISGHTALYWYRQSLGQGLEFLIYFQGNSAPDKSGLPSDRFSAERTGGSVSTLTIQRTQQEDSAVYLCASSDGSGRVADTQYFGPGTRLTVL.

The V and J genes are TRBV24-1 and TRBJ1-1; 8 bases agree with TRBD1. V shed 3 bases, J shed 6 bases, and the junction held 2 bases outside the gene matches. The CDR3 spans 13 residues. Germline V gene data show CDR1 as KGHDR and CDR2 as SFDVKD. The CDR3 sequence: CATSDQQGAEAFF. CDR3 sequence (DNA): TGTGCCACCAGTGATCAACAGGGGGCTGAAGCTTTCTTT.

V and J are TRBV18 and TRBJ1-3; D may be TRBD1 (5 bases). V was pared by 3 bases and J by 2 bases, with 11 bases between. This CDR3 region has 15 residues. The germline gives CDR1 KGHSH, CDR2 LQKENI. CDR3 in DNA: TGTGCCAGCTCACCGGCAGGGCTGGCTGGAAACACCATATATTTT. It yields the protein CASSPAGLAGNTIYF.

This chain joins TRBV19 and TRBJ1-3, with D perhaps TRBD1 (5 bases). CDR1 and CDR2 (germline): LNHDA, SQIVND (reference sequence). The CDR3 length is 16 residues. V was clipped by 6 bases and J by 3 bases, with 18 bases between them. The CDR3 is CASSSLAWGFGNTIYF. The DNA for the CDR3 is TGTGCCAGTAGCTCACTTGCCTGGGGCTTTGGAAACACCATATATTTT. Together with reference TRBV19 and TRBJ1-3, the CDR3 gives the full variable domain: DGGITQSPKYLFRKEGQNVTLSCEQNLNHDAMYWYRQDPGQGLRLIYYSQIVNDFQKGDIAEGYSVSREKKESFPLTVTSAQKNPTAFYLCASSSLAWGFGNTIYFGEGSWLTVV.

The genes are TRBV5-4 and TRBJ2-3; 13 nucleotides agree with TRBD2. CDR1 and CDR2 from the germline V gene are SGHNT and YYREEE (reference sequence). This CDR3 contains 18 residues. V was clipped by 6 bases and J by 4 bases; unmatched bases: 14. The CDR3 here is CASNLGLAGALSPDTQYF. DNA for the CDR3: TGTGCCAGCAACCTTGGACTAGCGGGGGCCCTTAGCCCAGATACGCAGTATTTT.

This clone was detected once. The V call is TRBV11-3, the J call TRBJ2-1, with TRBD1 matching 8 bases. The V segment lost 4 bases and the J segment 1 base; nucleotides outside the gene matches: 9. Germline CDR1 and CDR2: SGHNT and YENEEA. CDR3 length: 17 residues. This chain's CDR3 is CASSSGQGRGSYNEQFF. The CDR3 DNA is TGTGCCAGCAGCTCTGGACAGGGCAGAGGGTCCTACAATGAGCAGTTCTTC.

The chain recombines TRBV2 with TRBJ2-1; 11 bases are a match to TRBD2. This CDR3 contains 13 residues. After removal of 8 bases from V and 12 bases from J, the junction contained 9 bases not matched to a gene. In germline, CDR1 is SNHLY, CDR2 FYNNEI. The CDR3 protein is CASGLAGPGLQFF. Here the CDR3 DNA reads TGTGCCAGCGGACTAGCGGGCCCAGGTTTGCAGTTCTTC.

This chain links TRBV15 with TRBJ2-1; TRBD2 is a possible D gene (7 bases). Trimming stripped 1 base from V and 9 bases from J, with 22 bases between. The germline CDR1 and CDR2 sequences are LNHNV and YYDKDF (reference sequence). This CDR3 region has 17 residues. The CDR3 sequence is CATSRAGRPQGGGEQFF. CDR3 bases: TGTGCCACCAGCAGAGCTGGACGACCGCAAGGGGGGGGTGAGCAGTTCTTC.

The chain joins TRBV7-8 to TRBJ1-5; tentative D call: TRBD1 (6 bases). Germline V lookup: CDR1 SGHVS, CDR2 FQNEAQ. The V end lost 1 base, the J end lost 4 bases, and 14 bases lay between the germline ends. The CDR3 length is 16 residues. The CDR3 is CASSLEWTVRNQPQHF. In nucleotides, the CDR3 is TGTGCCAGCAGCTTAGAGTGGACAGTTAGGAATCAGCCCCAGCATTTT.

The J gene is TRBJ1-2, the V gene TRBV5-1; 8 bases map to TRBD1. Losses at the gene ends were 4 bases for V and 8 bases for J; bases not matched to a gene: 10. Germline V gives CDR1 SGHRS, CDR2 YFSETQ. This CDR3 spans 14 amino acids. The CDR3 nucleotides read TGCGCCAGCAGCCCACAGGGGGGCCTAGGCGGCTACACCTTC. Translating gives CASSPQGGLGGYTF.

Comments on this clone: One junction end disagrees with the germline gene, perhaps due to a read error. The chain has TRBV2 and TRBJ2-5; possibly TRBD1 or TRBD2 for D (5 bases each). CDR1 SNHLY and CDR2 FYNNEI come from the germline V gene. The CDR3 runs 15 residues. In DNA form, the CDR3 reads TGTGCCAGCAGCGAAGGGGCGGGCCGAAGGGAGACCCAGTACTTC. Its translation: CASSEGAGRRETQYF.

As for this clone: Other DNA sequences in this specimen translate into the identical CDR3. J is TRBJ1-1 and V is TRBV18, with a possible D match to TRBD1 (5 bases). CDR3 size: 12 residues. The V end was cut by 3 bases, the J end by 5 bases, with 7 bases between. Germline V gives CDR1 KGHSH, CDR2 LQKENI. The CDR3 coding sequence is TGTGCCAGCTCACCGGCAGGGACTGAAGCTTTCTTT. Amino acid sequence: CASSPAGTEAFF. Variable domain in full (rest from reference TRBV18 and TRBJ1-1): NAGVMQNPRHLVRRRGQEARLRCSPMKGHSHVYWYRQLPEEGLKFMVYLQKENIIDESGMPKERFSAEFPKEGPSILRIQQVVRGDSAAYFCASSPAGTEAFFGQGTRLTVV.